The sequence of this T cell receptor (beta chain) was determined in a study of blood T cells in healthy people across ages. CDR1 is MGHRA and CDR2 is YSYEKL in the germline V gene. This CDR3 comprises 15 residues. V lost 5 bases and J lost 5, with 15 bases in between. With a J-beta primer mix and a sample-barcoded 5' primer, a second PCR ran about 6 to 11 cycles. TCRdb re-called the 5' RACE reads through MiXCR, storing one row per CDR3 protein. The sample lists hundreds of thousands of distinct CDR3 sequences; 44% were seen once. The sequenced sample consisted of blood. The clonotype was recovered from a man aged 60-69 years in good health. V gene TRBV4-1 combines with J gene TRBJ1-4, with D maybe TRBD1 (5 bases). CDR3 sequence: CASSLRTSENEKLFF. Here the CDR3 DNA reads TGCGCCAGCAGCTTGCGGACATCGGAAAATGAAAAACTGTTTTTT.